This T cell receptor beta chain was recorded in a study of beta chain features in type 1 diabetes. Across the study: Comparable age, gender and cell yields were observed in patients relative to healthy donors.

Germline V gene lookup returns CDR1 SGHRS and CDR2 YFSETQ. The CDR3 has 14 amino acids. Trimming pared 5 bases from V and 4 bases from J, leaving 15 bases between. Expressed TCRB transcripts were sequenced because the isolated RNA had all been reverse transcribed beforehand. The method was immunoSEQ multiplex PCR; TCRdb's version includes in-frame clones alone and lacks a portion of them. Counted here are under 300,000 clones, around 26% occurring once; the ten biggest clones make up approximately 4%. The source of this sequence is a young man in good health. The rearrangement joins TRBV5-1 to TRBJ1-1, with D possibly TRBD1 on 6 matching bases. The specimen was central memory CD4+ T cells from blood. The CDR3 DNA reads TGCGCCAGCAGGACAACAGGGACGGGCACTGAAGCTTTCTTT. Translated, it gives CASRTTGTGTEAFF. Full variable domain (outside the CDR3, taken from reference TRBV5-1 and TRBJ1-1): KAGVTQTPRYLIKTRGQQVTLSCSPISGHRSVSWYQQTPGQGLQFLFEYFSETQRNKGNFPGRFSGRQFSNSRSEMNVSTLELGDSALYLCASRTTGTGTEAFFGQGTRLTVV.